This T cell receptor (beta chain) was profiled in a study of technical replicates of blood from several donors. Only in-frame clones appear in the TCRdb table, and some are missing; sequencing was by immunoSEQ multiplex PCR. The table lists fewer than 45,000 clones, 96% of them singletons. This clone was observed once. This clonotype was obtained from a human donor in good health. The sample comprised T cells isolated from PBMCs.

The CDR3 DNA reads as TGTGCCAGCAGTCATAGTGATGGGACCCAGTACTTC. It specifies CASSHSDGTQYF. V and J are TRBV25-1 and TRBJ2-5; unclear D gene. Germline CDR1 reads MGHDK; CDR2 reads SYGVNS. This CDR3 comprises 12 residues. The germline V and J ends were trimmed by 5 bases and 7 bases, with 11 bases remaining between them.